A selection of T cell receptor beta chains follows, all from one sample in a study of cytomegalovirus exposure and HLA in healthy donors. Method: immunoSEQ multiplex PCR; TCRdb's copy keeps in-frame clones and lacks some. The profile shows roughly 250,000 clones, roughly 80% of them singletons. Sequencing used PBMCs. The receptor set was obtained from a girl aged 2 to 9 in good health and CMV-seronegative. CDR3s leave out the opening cysteine and the closing phenylalanine or tryptophan. A D gene is named only where the DNA matches it firmly.

V: TRBV5-6; J: TRBJ2-5; D: TRBD2; CDR3: ASSDPSSGKETQY
V: TRBV5-1; J: TRBJ2-2; D: NA; CDR3: ASSLADSFTGELF
V: TRBV30; J: TRBJ1-6; D: NA; CDR3: AWMRAQLYNSPLH
V: TRBV12-5; J: TRBJ2-1; D: NA; CDR3: ASGLPTRTGTEQF
V: TRBV7-8; J: TRBJ2-4; D: TRBD1; CDR3: ASSLVPGRGIAKNIQY
V: TRBV5-1; J: TRBJ2-7; D: TRBD1; CDR3: ASSLSGTGGYEQY
V: TRBV6-5; J: TRBJ1-4; D: NA; CDR3: ASSYSSTQGSEKLF
V: TRBV4-1; J: TRBJ1-1; D: NA; CDR3: ASSRPQGLSTEAF
V: TRBV5-6; J: TRBJ2-1; D: NA; CDR3: ASNPLGGEQF
V: TRBV10-3; J: TRBJ2-2; D: NA; CDR3: AISESIQGWTGELF
V: TRBV5-5; J: TRBJ2-7; D: TRBD1; CDR3: ASSSDRVFEQY
V: TRBV18; J: TRBJ1-5; D: NA; CDR3: ASSPSENGQPQH
V: TRBV7-3; J: TRBJ2-6; D: TRBD1; CDR3: ASSATGRGANVLT
V: TRBV7-9; J: TRBJ2-5; D: TRBD1; CDR3: ASSLAGTGRGETQY
V: TRBV6-1; J: TRBJ2-1; D: NA; CDR3: ASSTGSHNEQF
V: TRBV9; J: TRBJ2-3; D: TRBD2; CDR3: ASSVGMLAGGLPTDTQY
V: TRBV2; J: TRBJ2-7; D: TRBD1; CDR3: ASFRDRAYEQY
V: TRBV5-6; J: TRBJ2-1; D: NA; CDR3: ASSPATGRGPYNEQF
V: TRBV10-3; J: TRBJ2-2; D: NA; CDR3: AISVMANTGELF
V: TRBV7-8; J: TRBJ1-5; D: TRBD1; CDR3: ASSLVRGPSVSNQPQH